The entry that follows covers one T cell receptor (beta chain) sequence. What antigen it recognizes has not been identified. No base quality values were provided; no much bigger clone lies one nucleotide off. TCRbeta CDR3 regions were amplified from genomic DNA by means of the immunoSEQ Assay, a bias-controlled multiplex PCR. Under the source paper's analysis protocol: Nucleated cell counts per sample were estimated from amplification of reference gene primers within the assay. To quantify the absolute abundance of each unique TCRbeta CDR3 rearrangement, sequence reads were collapsed and filtered. For each sample, productive Simpson clonality was calculated as the square root of Simpson's diversity index across productive rearrangements. In its TCRdb copy, this immuneACCESS table keeps in-frame sequences only and misses some clones. Where compared with another copy, unresolved V genes explain less than half of these, and the others have no known cause. That table gives V, J and clone size, and the DNA gave D and trimming. The sample table shows some 250,000 clones, and around 88% are seen once. Around 10% of the sample is taken by the ten largest.

Reading the germline V gene gives CDR1 LGHNA and CDR2 YNFKEQ. From the cysteine up to the phenylalanine, the CDR3 has a length of 17 residues. Only CDR3 DNA is held: 51 bases, read in frame from base 1. The germline ends are 12 bases apart after V is trimmed by 0 bases and J by 0 bases. The data were taken from a study of blood T cell repertoires in COVID-19 (dated by TCRdb to the early 2020s). Notes on the research overall: Samples covering the acute and convalescent phases of COVID-19 were provided by collaborators in the United States, Italy and Spain. The prospective study material was composed of cDNA or gDNA derived from T cells, B-cell-depleted T cells, or PBMCs. A freely available public database, intended as a resource for researchers studying the immune response to SARS-CoV-2, is where the repertoires were released. Where available, HLA class I and class II types were obtained from metadata supplied by the sample provider rather than from assay-based typing. A de-identified subject ID, COVID-19 status, age in years and sex were almost always included in the sample metadata. Samples were obtained from the ongoing ImmuneRACE study (first 160 participants) and from 1,254 subjects provided by 6 global collaborators. Subjects who had been exposed to COVID-19, were actively infected with it, or had recovered from it provided the deeply sampled blood TCRbeta repertoires that made up the dataset.

Overall study results and their limits: The quantity of clinical and demographic metadata differed by source and by participant and was supplied without curation.

Participants in the prospective study were aged about 18 to 90 years, lived in about two dozen United States geographic areas, and enrolled through a virtual design. In the prospective study, cohorts were assigned on the basis of participant-reported clinical history obtained from a screening survey and a study questionnaire. Recovered participants in ImmuneRACE Cohort 3 were defined as having two consecutive negative NP/OP PCR tests, clearance from a healthcare professional, or resolution of symptoms. Mobile phlebotomists in the prospective study collected whole blood, serum and a nasopharyngeal or oropharyngeal swab from every participant. Additional blood draws and questionnaires over an approximately 2-month period could optionally be provided by prospective study participants. Prospective study blood samples were shipped either frozen or at room temperature before DNA extraction.

Sequencing was done on a sample of PBMCs or T cells enriched from blood (not recorded which). This clonotype was obtained from a man aged 40-49 years who had recovered from COVID-19. The chain couples TRBV4-2 to TRBJ2-1, and the D gene may be TRBD2, 6 bases matching. The nucleotide sequence reads TGTGCCAGCAGCCAAGATGGGGGGAGCAACTCCTACAATGAGCAGTTCTTC. Its product reads: CASSQDGGSNSYNEQFF.